Detailed here is one T cell receptor (beta chain). The entry originates in a study of blood T cell repertoires in COVID-19. On the study more broadly: Whether acute or convalescent, the COVID-19 samples came from the United States, Italy and Spain.

Using immunoSEQ multiplex PCR, the repertoire was profiled, and TCRdb retains in-frame clones only, with some absent. This table has a few hundred thousand clones, around 86% appearing once. CDR1 is MNHEY, CDR2 SVGEGT, per germline. The CDR3 has 16 residues. V gave up 4 bases and J gave up 0 bases, with 10 bases separating them. In terms of age and location, participants ranged from roughly 18 to 90 years and lived in 24 US areas. The origin of this receptor is a middle-aged woman with acute COVID-19. The chain has TRBV6-2 or TRBV6-3 and TRBJ2-6; D possibly corresponds to TRBD1 (6 bases). The sequencing sample was made of PBMCs or T cells enriched from blood (not recorded which). This chain's CDR3 is CASSFAGASGANVLTF. The DNA of the CDR3 is TGTGCCAGCAGTTTTGCAGGGGCCTCTGGGGCCAACGTCCTGACTTTC.